This TCR beta chain was sequenced in a study of blood T cell repertoires in COVID-19. The overall study: Samples of COVID-19 (acute and convalescent) were obtained from the United States, Italy and Spain. The analysed material was cDNA or gDNA that came from T cells, B-cell-depleted T cells, or PBMCs.

The protocol was immunoSEQ multiplex PCR, while the TCRdb copy is restricted to in-frame clones and leaves out a portion. This sample has 100,000 or so clones, with more than 85% found just once. This CDR3 contains 15 residues. Germline V gene sequence: CDR1 MNHEY, CDR2 SVGAGI. Unmatched junction bases numbered 4, after V lost 4 bases and J lost 7 bases. The sequence came from a man in his fifties with active or convalescent COVID-19. This chain connects TRBV6-5 to TRBJ2-1; the match to TRBD2 covers 13 bases. Material: peripheral blood. The CDR3 bases are TGTGCCAGCAGTTCGGGACTAGCGGGGAGGAATGAGCAGTTCTTC. Its translation is CASSSGLAGRNEQFF.